This T cell receptor (beta chain) was identified in a study of T cell repertoires in cytomegalovirus infection. Study-level information: Epitope selection comprised recently identified HLA-C-restricted CMV epitopes and well-studied HLA-B-restricted CMV epitopes. Matching HLA type, along with CMV infection, was indicated by public TCR beta signatures. Study outcomes and limitations: Cumulated frequencies of public TCR beta families served to identify carriers of CMV plus the relevant HLA.

Germline CDR1 and CDR2: SGDLS and YYNGEE. The V end lost 0 bases, the J end lost 0 bases, and 10 bases lay between the germline ends. This CDR3 is built from 16 residues. This clonotype was seen a handful of times. No antigen is known for it. TCRdb itself ran the reads through MiXCR, one entry per CDR3 protein. This table has 50,000 to 65,000 distinct CDR3 sequences, around 18% appearing once. The rearrangement joins TRBV9 to TRBJ2-1; possible D gene TRBD2, 6 bases. This sequence originates from a human donor in good health (CMV status not recorded). Some clones in this sample may be carry-over from other donors' samples. The sample consisted of CD8+ T cells from cultured PBMCs, taken from culture after CMV antigen stimulation. The CDR3 nucleotides are TGTGCCAGCAGCGTAGGCGGGACCCTCTCCTACAATGAGCAGTTCTTC. Amino acids: CASSVGGTLSYNEQFF.